The rows below give T cell receptor beta chains drawn from one sample of a study of T cells in Graves' hyperthyroidism and ophthalmopathy. One entry per CDR3 protein, called by TCRdb with MiXCR from the multiplex PCR reads. This table has about 640,000 distinct CDR3 sequences, about 45% appearing once. The source material was peripheral blood or thyroid tissue (not recorded which). These receptor sequences come from an adult man with Graves' disease, either hyperthyroidism or ophthalmopathy (not recorded which). Both conserved end residues are part of each CDR3. The D gene is left open where the match is weak. Size tells how often a clone was seen (once, few, many) or the class of an expanded clone, and some rows leave it out.

abundance: NA; j_gene: TRBJ1-4; v_gene: TRBV29-1; d_gene: TRBD1; CDR3aa: CSAPTGGVEKLFF; CDR3nt: TGCAGCGCTCCGACAGGGGGCGTCGAAAAACTGTTTTTT
abundance: many; j_gene: TRBJ1-1; v_gene: TRBV29-1; d_gene: NA; CDR3aa: CSVVGGGNEAFF; CDR3nt: TGCAGCGTTGTAGGAGGGGGGAATGAAGCTTTCTTT
abundance: NA; j_gene: TRBJ2-7; v_gene: TRBV10-3; d_gene: NA; CDR3aa: CAIREKGTGDPYEQYF; CDR3nt: TGTGCCATCAGAGAAAAAGGTACAGGTGACCCCTACGAGCAGTACTTC
abundance: NA; j_gene: TRBJ2-5; v_gene: TRBV11-3; d_gene: NA; CDR3aa: CASSSTGRATETQCF; CDR3nt: TGTGCCAGCAGCTCGACAGGGAGGGCAACGGAGACCCAGTGCTTC
abundance: NA; j_gene: TRBJ2-7; v_gene: TRBV6-1; d_gene: TRBD1; CDR3aa: CASSPGTGPNEQYF; CDR3nt: TGTGCCAGCAGTCCCGGGACAGGGCCCAACGAGCAGTACTTC
abundance: NA; j_gene: TRBJ2-5; v_gene: TRBV10-3; d_gene: TRBD1; CDR3aa: CASSDRHGTGRGETQYF; CDR3nt: TGTGCCAGCAGTGACAGGCATGGGACAGGGCGCGGAGAGACCCAGTACTTC
abundance: NA; j_gene: TRBJ1-4; v_gene: TRBV25-1; d_gene: TRBD1; CDR3aa: CASSQGPVQGTELFF; CDR3nt: TGTGCCAGCAGCCAAGGACCCGTACAGGGGACGGAACTGTTTTTT
abundance: few; j_gene: TRBJ1-5; v_gene: TRBV20-1; d_gene: TRBD1; CDR3aa: CSARSGTGRYQPQHF; CDR3nt: TGCAGTGCTAGGTCCGGGACAGGGAGGTATCAGCCCCAGCATTTT
abundance: few; j_gene: TRBJ1-1; v_gene: TRBV7-9; d_gene: NA; CDR3aa: CASSLANFNTEAFF; CDR3nt: TGTGCCAGCAGCTTAGCGAACTTCAACACTGAAGCTTTCTTT
abundance: once; j_gene: TRBJ1-4; v_gene: TRBV2; d_gene: NA; CDR3aa: CASSEWALSGKLFF; CDR3nt: TGTGCCAGCAGTGAATGGGCCTTGTCGGGAAAACTGTTTTTT
abundance: NA; j_gene: TRBJ2-3; v_gene: TRBV7-3; d_gene: NA; CDR3aa: CASSLWPSGTDTQYF; CDR3nt: TGTGCCAGCAGCTTATGGCCTAGCGGCACAGATACGCAGTATTTT
abundance: NA; j_gene: TRBJ1-2; v_gene: TRBV20-1; d_gene: TRBD1; CDR3aa: CSATDEGQGVVDYGYTF; CDR3nt: TGCAGTGCTACCGACGAAGGACAGGGTGTCGTGGACTATGGCTACACCTTC
abundance: NA; j_gene: TRBJ1-2; v_gene: TRBV25-1; d_gene: NA; CDR3aa: CAGSVANYGYTF; CDR3nt: TGTGCCGGCTCGGTAGCTAACTATGGCTACACCTTC
abundance: NA; j_gene: TRBJ2-2; v_gene: TRBV12-3/TRBV12-4; d_gene: NA; CDR3aa: CASSLSYNTGELFF; CDR3nt: TGTGCCAGCAGTTTATCCTACAACACCGGGGAGCTGTTTTTT
abundance: NA; j_gene: TRBJ1-1; v_gene: TRBV20-1; d_gene: TRBD1; CDR3aa: CSARQGGINTEAFF; CDR3nt: TGCAGTGCTAGACAGGGGGGAATTAACACTGAAGCTTTCTTT
abundance: NA; j_gene: TRBJ2-2; v_gene: TRBV7-9; d_gene: NA; CDR3aa: CASSPQVGGTNTGELFF; CDR3nt: TGTGCCAGCAGCCCGCAGGTGGGGGGCACTAACACCGGGGAGCTGTTTTTT
abundance: NA; j_gene: TRBJ1-2; v_gene: TRBV15; d_gene: TRBD1; CDR3aa: CATSSVAGTGADGYTF; CDR3nt: TGTGCCACCAGCAGCGTAGCCGGGACAGGGGCTGATGGCTACACCTTC
abundance: once; j_gene: TRBJ1-1; v_gene: TRBV25-1; d_gene: TRBD1; CDR3aa: CASSEEPTGATEAFF; CDR3nt: TGTGCCAGCAGTGAAGAGCCGACAGGGGCCACTGAAGCTTTCTTT
abundance: NA; j_gene: TRBJ1-2; v_gene: TRBV2; d_gene: NA; CDR3aa: CAGSSSFSPNYGYTF; CDR3nt: TGTGCCGGCAGCTCATCCTTTTCTCCGAACTATGGCTACACCTTC
abundance: NA; j_gene: TRBJ2-1; v_gene: TRBV29-1; d_gene: NA; CDR3aa: CSVAAASNEQFF; CDR3nt: TGCAGCGTTGCAGCAGCTTCCAATGAGCAGTTCTTC
abundance: few; j_gene: TRBJ2-5; v_gene: TRBV12-3/TRBV12-4; d_gene: NA; CDR3aa: CASSFGERRMF; CDR3nt: TGTGCCAGCAGTTTCGGGGAGCGGCGCATGTTC
abundance: NA; j_gene: TRBJ1-6; v_gene: TRBV2; d_gene: TRBD1; CDR3aa: CAGYMTGIDSPLHF; CDR3nt: TGTGCCGGATATATGACAGGGATCGATTCACCCCTCCACTTT
abundance: few; j_gene: TRBJ1-1; v_gene: TRBV7-2; d_gene: NA; CDR3aa: CARQTARVNTEAFF; CDR3nt: TGTGCTAGACAGACGGCCCGTGTGAACACTGAAGCTTTCTTT
abundance: many; j_gene: TRBJ1-4; v_gene: TRBV29-1; d_gene: TRBD1; CDR3aa: CSVETGGASNEKLFF; CDR3nt: TGCAGCGTAGAGACAGGGGGCGCATCTAATGAAAAACTGTTTTTT
abundance: NA; j_gene: TRBJ1-2; v_gene: TRBV7-2; d_gene: TRBD1; CDR3aa: CASSIRTGRGYGYTF; CDR3nt: TGTGCCAGCAGCATTCGGACAGGGCGTGGCTATGGCTACACCTTC
abundance: many; j_gene: TRBJ1-5; v_gene: TRBV19; d_gene: NA; CDR3aa: CASSIGVVQPQHF; CDR3nt: TGTGCCAGTAGTATAGGGGTAGTTCAGCCCCAGCATTTT
abundance: NA; j_gene: TRBJ2-2; v_gene: TRBV25-1; d_gene: NA; CDR3aa: CASSESDRGELFF; CDR3nt: TGTGCCAGCAGTGAATCTGACAGGGGGGAGCTGTTTTTT
abundance: NA; j_gene: TRBJ2-7; v_gene: TRBV7-2; d_gene: TRBD1; CDR3aa: CASSSQGAGTGVYEQYF; CDR3nt: TGTGCCAGCAGCTCGCAGGGGGCCGGGACAGGAGTATACGAGCAGTACTTC
abundance: many; j_gene: TRBJ1-6; v_gene: TRBV5-1; d_gene: NA; CDR3aa: CASSLDGSLNSPLHF; CDR3nt: TGCGCCAGCAGCTTGGACGGCAGCCTTAATTCACCCCTCCACTTT
abundance: NA; j_gene: TRBJ2-7; v_gene: TRBV25-1; d_gene: NA; CDR3aa: CASSGPRTFYEQYF; CDR3nt: TGTGCCAGCAGTGGCCCACGGACCTTCTACGAGCAGTACTTC
abundance: NA; j_gene: TRBJ1-5; v_gene: TRBV6-6; d_gene: TRBD1; CDR3aa: CASSETGGISNQPQHF; CDR3nt: TGTGCCAGCAGTGAAACAGGGGGCATTAGCAATCAGCCCCAGCATTTT
abundance: NA; j_gene: TRBJ1-3; v_gene: TRBV25-1; d_gene: NA; CDR3aa: CASSGLWRAASGNTIYF; CDR3nt: TGTGCCAGCAGTGGGCTTTGGAGGGCAGCCTCTGGAAACACCATATATTTT
abundance: NA; j_gene: TRBJ2-2; v_gene: TRBV24-1; d_gene: NA; CDR3aa: CATSELAGGNVGELFF; CDR3nt: TGTGCCACCAGTGAATTAGCAGGGGGGAACGTCGGGGAGCTGTTTTTT
abundance: few; j_gene: TRBJ2-5; v_gene: TRBV20-1; d_gene: TRBD2; CDR3aa: CSARDDGGAQTQYF; CDR3nt: TGCAGTGCTAGAGATGACGGGGGGGCGCAGACCCAGTACTTC
abundance: NA; j_gene: TRBJ1-1; v_gene: TRBV2; d_gene: NA; CDR3aa: CASVGRLPEAFF; CDR3nt: TGTGCCAGCGTGGGACGGCTACCTGAAGCTTTCTTT
abundance: NA; j_gene: TRBJ1-4; v_gene: TRBV25-1; d_gene: NA; CDR3aa: CASLELRNEKLFF; CDR3nt: TGTGCCAGCTTGGAGTTACGGAATGAAAAACTGTTTTTT
abundance: NA; j_gene: TRBJ1-5; v_gene: TRBV10-3; d_gene: NA; CDR3aa: CASSYSGGGHIPNQPQHF; CDR3nt: TGTGCCAGCAGTTACTCGGGGGGGGGCCATATCCCCAATCAGCCCCAGCATTTT
abundance: NA; j_gene: TRBJ1-4; v_gene: TRBV29-1; d_gene: NA; CDR3aa: CSIRFGAGLREKLFF; CDR3nt: TGCAGCATACGTTTCGGCGCGGGGTTGAGGGAAAAACTGTTTTTT
abundance: NA; j_gene: TRBJ2-7; v_gene: TRBV9; d_gene: TRBD1; CDR3aa: CASSIATPGTGGEQYF; CDR3nt: TGTGCCAGTAGTATAGCTACCCCCGGGACAGGGGGCGAGCAGTACTTC
abundance: few; j_gene: TRBJ2-7; v_gene: TRBV10-1; d_gene: NA; CDR3aa: CASSGPGSYEQYF; CDR3nt: TGCGCCAGCAGTGGACCGGGCTCCTACGAGCAGTACTTC
abundance: few; j_gene: TRBJ1-1; v_gene: TRBV2; d_gene: NA; CDR3aa: CASKERGGGTEAFF; CDR3nt: TGTGCCAGCAAGGAGCGCGGGGGAGGCACTGAAGCTTTCTTT
abundance: once; j_gene: TRBJ2-7; v_gene: TRBV29-1; d_gene: TRBD2; CDR3aa: CSVGAGLAGAYEQYF; CDR3nt: TGCAGCGTTGGCGCGGGACTAGCGGGGGCGTACGAGCAGTACTTC
abundance: NA; j_gene: TRBJ2-5; v_gene: TRBV6-1; d_gene: TRBD2; CDR3aa: CASRTGLAGVETQYF; CDR3nt: TGTGCCAGCAGGACGGGACTAGCGGGAGTAGAGACCCAGTACTTC
abundance: NA; j_gene: TRBJ1-5; v_gene: TRBV29-1; d_gene: NA; CDR3aa: CSVSENSNQPQHF; CDR3nt: TGCAGCGTCTCAGAAAATAGCAATCAGCCCCAGCATTTT
abundance: NA; j_gene: TRBJ1-1; v_gene: TRBV14; d_gene: NA; CDR3aa: CASSRYRNLNTEAFF; CDR3nt: TGTGCCAGCAGCCGATACAGGAACTTGAACACTGAAGCTTTCTTT
abundance: many; j_gene: TRBJ1-6; v_gene: TRBV20-1; d_gene: NA; CDR3aa: CSARRAGANSPLHF; CDR3nt: TGCAGTGCTAGAAGGGCAGGGGCTAATTCACCCCTCCACTTT
abundance: few; j_gene: TRBJ1-1; v_gene: TRBV29-1; d_gene: NA; CDR3aa: CSVEGRQGSTEAFF; CDR3nt: TGCAGCGTCGAGGGTCGCCAAGGGAGCACTGAAGCTTTCTTT
abundance: NA; j_gene: TRBJ1-3; v_gene: TRBV7-3; d_gene: NA; CDR3aa: CASSQRGAAGNTIYF; CDR3nt: TGTGCCAGCAGCCAACGTGGGGCCGCTGGAAACACCATATATTTT
abundance: NA; j_gene: TRBJ1-2; v_gene: TRBV24-1; d_gene: TRBD1; CDR3aa: CATSDPDRDAGYTF; CDR3nt: TGTGCCACCAGTGACCCGGACAGGGATGCTGGCTACACCTTC
abundance: few; j_gene: TRBJ1-1; v_gene: TRBV7-9; d_gene: NA; CDR3aa: CASSLPVSRANTEAFF; CDR3nt: TGTGCCAGCAGCTTGCCGGTAAGCAGGGCGAACACTGAAGCTTTCTTT
abundance: NA; j_gene: TRBJ2-2; v_gene: TRBV7-9; d_gene: NA; CDR3aa: CASSGGRNTGELFF; CDR3nt: TGTGCCAGCAGCGGGGGGCGGAACACCGGGGAGCTGTTTTTT
abundance: NA; j_gene: TRBJ1-5; v_gene: TRBV7-2; d_gene: TRBD1; CDR3aa: CASSLATGDYQPQHF; CDR3nt: TGTGCCAGCAGCTTAGCGACAGGGGATTATCAGCCCCAGCATTTT
abundance: NA; j_gene: TRBJ2-7; v_gene: TRBV5-1; d_gene: NA; CDR3aa: CASSRGQDYSYEQYF; CDR3nt: TGCGCCAGCAGCCGTGGTCAGGATTACTCCTACGAGCAGTACTTC
abundance: few; j_gene: TRBJ1-5; v_gene: TRBV2; d_gene: TRBD1; CDR3aa: CASSLIQGSQPQHF; CDR3nt: TGTGCCAGCAGTTTAATACAGGGGAGTCAGCCCCAGCATTTT
abundance: NA; j_gene: TRBJ1-1; v_gene: TRBV5-4; d_gene: NA; CDR3aa: CASSFYGKNTEAFF; CDR3nt: TGTGCCAGCAGCTTTTACGGAAAGAACACTGAAGCTTTCTTT
abundance: NA; j_gene: TRBJ1-6; v_gene: TRBV7-2; d_gene: NA; CDR3aa: CASSPEPTGPSSYNSPLHF; CDR3nt: TGTGCCAGCAGTCCCGAACCGACAGGACCGAGCTCCTATAATTCACCCCTCCACTTT
abundance: many; j_gene: TRBJ2-2; v_gene: TRBV7-2; d_gene: NA; CDR3aa: CASSLRQGGTGELFF; CDR3nt: TGTGCCAGCAGCTTACGTCAAGGGGGCACCGGGGAGCTGTTTTTT